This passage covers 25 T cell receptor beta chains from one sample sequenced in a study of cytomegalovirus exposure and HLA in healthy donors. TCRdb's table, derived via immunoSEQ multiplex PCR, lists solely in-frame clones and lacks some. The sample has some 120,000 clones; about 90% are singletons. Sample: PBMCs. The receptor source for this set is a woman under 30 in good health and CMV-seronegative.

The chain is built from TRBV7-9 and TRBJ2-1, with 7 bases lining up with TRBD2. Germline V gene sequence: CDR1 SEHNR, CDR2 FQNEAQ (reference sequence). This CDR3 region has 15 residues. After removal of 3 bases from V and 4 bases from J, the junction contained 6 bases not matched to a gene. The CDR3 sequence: CASSFERSGYNEQFF. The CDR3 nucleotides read TGTGCCAGCAGCTTTGAGCGTAGCGGGTACAATGAGCAGTTCTTC. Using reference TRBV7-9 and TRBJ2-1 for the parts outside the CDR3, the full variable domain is DTGVSQNPRHKITKRGQNVTFRCDPISEHNRLYWYRQTLGQGPEFLTYFQNEAQLEKSRLLSDRFSAERPKGSFSTLEIQRTEQGDSAMYLCASSFERSGYNEQFFGPGTRLTVL.

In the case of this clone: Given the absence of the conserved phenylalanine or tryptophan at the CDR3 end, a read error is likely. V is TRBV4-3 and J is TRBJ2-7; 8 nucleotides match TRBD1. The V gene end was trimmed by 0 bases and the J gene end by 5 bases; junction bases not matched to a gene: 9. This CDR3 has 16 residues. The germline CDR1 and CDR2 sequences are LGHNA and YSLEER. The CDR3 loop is CASSQDSGQGSNEQYL. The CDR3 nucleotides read TGCGCCAGCAGCCAAGATAGTGGACAGGGTTCCAACGAGCAGTACCTC.

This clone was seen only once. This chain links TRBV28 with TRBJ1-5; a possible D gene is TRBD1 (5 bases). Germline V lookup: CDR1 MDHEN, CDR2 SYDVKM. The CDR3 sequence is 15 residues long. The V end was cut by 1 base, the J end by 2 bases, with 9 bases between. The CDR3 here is CASSLYQGGNQPQHF. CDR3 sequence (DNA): TGTGCCAGCAGTTTATATCAGGGCGGCAATCAGCCCCAGCATTTT.

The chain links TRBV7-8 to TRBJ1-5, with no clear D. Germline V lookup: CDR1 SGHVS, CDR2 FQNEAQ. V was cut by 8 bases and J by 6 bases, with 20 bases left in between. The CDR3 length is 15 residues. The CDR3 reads CASGEERVFSQPQHF. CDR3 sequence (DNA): TGTGCCAGCGGGGAGGAGAGGGTGTTCAGTCAGCCCCAGCATTTT. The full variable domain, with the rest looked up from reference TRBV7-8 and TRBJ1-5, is GAGVSQSPRYKVAKRGQDVALRCDPISGHVSLFWYQQALGQGPEFLTYFQNEAQLDKSGLPSDRFFAERPEGSVSTLKIQRTQQEDSAVYLCASGEERVFSQPQHFGDGTRLSIL.

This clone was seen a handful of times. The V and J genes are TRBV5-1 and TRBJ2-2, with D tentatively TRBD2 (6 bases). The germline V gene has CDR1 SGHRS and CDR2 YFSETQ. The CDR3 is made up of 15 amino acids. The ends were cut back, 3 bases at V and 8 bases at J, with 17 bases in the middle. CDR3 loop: CASSSVGGDRGELFF. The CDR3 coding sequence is TGCGCCAGCAGCTCGGTGGGGGGAGACCGAGGGGAGCTGTTTTTT.

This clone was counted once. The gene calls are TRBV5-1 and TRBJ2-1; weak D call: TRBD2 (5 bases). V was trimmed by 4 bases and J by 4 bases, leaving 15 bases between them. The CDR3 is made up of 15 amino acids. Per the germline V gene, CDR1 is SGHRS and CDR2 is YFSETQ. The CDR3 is CASSPSGGGYNEQFF. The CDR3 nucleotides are TGCGCCAGCAGCCCAAGCGGAGGCGGATACAATGAGCAGTTCTTC.

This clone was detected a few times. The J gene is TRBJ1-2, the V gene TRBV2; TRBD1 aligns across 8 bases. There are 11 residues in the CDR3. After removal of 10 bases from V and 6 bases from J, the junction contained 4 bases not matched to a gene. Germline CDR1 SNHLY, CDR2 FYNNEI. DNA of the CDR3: TGTGCCAACCAACAGGGGGATGGCTACACCTTC. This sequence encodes CANQQGDGYTF.

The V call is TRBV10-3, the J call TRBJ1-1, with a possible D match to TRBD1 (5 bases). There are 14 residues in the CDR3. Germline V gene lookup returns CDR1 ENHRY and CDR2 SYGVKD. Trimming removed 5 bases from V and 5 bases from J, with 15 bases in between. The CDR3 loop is CAISLSGQGTEAFF. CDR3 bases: TGTGCCATCAGTCTAAGCGGGCAGGGAACTGAAGCTTTCTTT.

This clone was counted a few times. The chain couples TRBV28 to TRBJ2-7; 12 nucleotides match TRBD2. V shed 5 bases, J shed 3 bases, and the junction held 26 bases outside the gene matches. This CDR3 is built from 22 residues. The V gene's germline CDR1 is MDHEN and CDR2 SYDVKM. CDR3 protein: CASSPNIGGASGRASTVYEQYF. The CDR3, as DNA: TGTGCCAGCAGTCCTAACATAGGCGGGGCTAGCGGGAGGGCCAGCACCGTCTACGAGCAGTACTTC.

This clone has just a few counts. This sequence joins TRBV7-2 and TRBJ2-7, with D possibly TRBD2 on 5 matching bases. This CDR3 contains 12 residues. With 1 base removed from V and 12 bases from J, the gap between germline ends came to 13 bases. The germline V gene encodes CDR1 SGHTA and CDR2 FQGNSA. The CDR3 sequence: CASSLDDLAVYF. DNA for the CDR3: TGTGCCAGCAGCTTAGACGACCTAGCCGTGTACTTC.

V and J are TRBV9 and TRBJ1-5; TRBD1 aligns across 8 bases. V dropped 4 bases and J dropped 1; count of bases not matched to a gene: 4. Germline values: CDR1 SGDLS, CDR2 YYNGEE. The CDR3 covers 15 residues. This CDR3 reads CASSSGQGSNQPQHF. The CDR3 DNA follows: TGTGCCAGCAGCAGCGGACAGGGAAGCAATCAGCCCCAGCATTTT.

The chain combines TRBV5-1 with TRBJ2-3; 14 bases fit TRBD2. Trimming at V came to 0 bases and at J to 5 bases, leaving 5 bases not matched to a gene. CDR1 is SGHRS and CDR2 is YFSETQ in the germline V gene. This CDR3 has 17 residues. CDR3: CASSLVPGTSGGDTQYF. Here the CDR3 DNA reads TGCGCCAGCAGCTTGGTTCCCGGGACTAGCGGGGGAGATACGCAGTATTTT.

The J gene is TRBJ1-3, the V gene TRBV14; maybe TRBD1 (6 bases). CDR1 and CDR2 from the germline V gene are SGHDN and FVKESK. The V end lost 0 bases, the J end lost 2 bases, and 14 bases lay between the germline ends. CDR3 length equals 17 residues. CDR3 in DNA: TGTGCCAGCAGCCAAGATATGATCAGGGGACCTGGAAACACCATATATTTT. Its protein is CASSQDMIRGPGNTIYF.

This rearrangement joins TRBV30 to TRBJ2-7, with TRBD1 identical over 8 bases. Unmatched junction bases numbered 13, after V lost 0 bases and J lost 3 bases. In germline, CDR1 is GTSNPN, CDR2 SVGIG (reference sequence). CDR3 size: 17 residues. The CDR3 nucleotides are TGTGCCTGGAGTGTACGGCTCCGTCCGGGACAGGTCTACGAGCAGTACTTC. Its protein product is CAWSVRLRPGQVYEQYF. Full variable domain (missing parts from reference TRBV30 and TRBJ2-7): SQTIHQWPATLVQPVGSPLSLECTVEGTSNPNLYWYRQAAGRGLQLLFYSVGIGQISSEVPQNLSASRPQDRQFILSSKKLLLSDSGFYLCAWSVRLRPGQVYEQYFGPGTRLTVT.

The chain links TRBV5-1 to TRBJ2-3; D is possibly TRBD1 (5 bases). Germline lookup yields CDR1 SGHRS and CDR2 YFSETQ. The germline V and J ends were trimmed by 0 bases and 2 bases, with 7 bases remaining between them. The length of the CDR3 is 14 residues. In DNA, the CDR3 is TGCGCCAGCAGCTTGGCAGGGTTCACAGATACGCAGTATTTT. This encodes CASSLAGFTDTQYF.

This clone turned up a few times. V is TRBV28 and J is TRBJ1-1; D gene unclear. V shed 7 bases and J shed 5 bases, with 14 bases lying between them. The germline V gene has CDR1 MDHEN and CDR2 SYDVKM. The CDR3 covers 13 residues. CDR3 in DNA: TGTGCCAGCATCCCGGGGAGGGAGACTGAAGCTTTCTTT. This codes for CASIPGRETEAFF. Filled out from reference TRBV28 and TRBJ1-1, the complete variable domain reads DVKVTQSSRYLVKRTGEKVFLECVQDMDHENMFWYRQDPGLGLRLIYFSYDVKMKEKGDIPEGYSVSREKKERFSLILESASTNQTSMYLCASIPGRETEAFFGQGTRLTVV.

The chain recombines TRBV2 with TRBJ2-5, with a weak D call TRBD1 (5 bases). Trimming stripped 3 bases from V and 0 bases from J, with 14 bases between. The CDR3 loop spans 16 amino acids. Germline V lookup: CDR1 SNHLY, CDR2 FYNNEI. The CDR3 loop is CASSDGGATYQETQYF. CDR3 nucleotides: TGTGCCAGCAGTGATGGTGGGGCCACGTACCAAGAGACCCAGTACTTC.

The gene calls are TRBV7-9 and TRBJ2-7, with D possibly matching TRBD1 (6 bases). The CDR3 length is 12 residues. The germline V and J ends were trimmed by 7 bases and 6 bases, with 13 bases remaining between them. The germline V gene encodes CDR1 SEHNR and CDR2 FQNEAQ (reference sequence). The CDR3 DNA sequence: TGTGCCAGCACCTTCGACAGGCTCGAGCAGTACTTC. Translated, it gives CASTFDRLEQYF.

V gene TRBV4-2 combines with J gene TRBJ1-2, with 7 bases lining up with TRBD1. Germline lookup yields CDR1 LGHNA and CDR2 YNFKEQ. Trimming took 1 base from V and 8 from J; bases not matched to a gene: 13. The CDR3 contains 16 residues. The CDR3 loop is CASSQVNRGRVDGYTF. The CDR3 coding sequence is TGTGCCAGCAGCCAAGTAAACAGGGGTCGAGTCGACGGCTACACCTTC.

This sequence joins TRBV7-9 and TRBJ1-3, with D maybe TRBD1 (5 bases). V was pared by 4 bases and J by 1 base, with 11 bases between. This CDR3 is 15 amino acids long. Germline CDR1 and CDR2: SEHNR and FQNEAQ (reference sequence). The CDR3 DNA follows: TGTGCCAGCAGCTCGGGGGGGAGTTCTGGAAACACCATATATTTT. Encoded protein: CASSSGGSSGNTIYF.

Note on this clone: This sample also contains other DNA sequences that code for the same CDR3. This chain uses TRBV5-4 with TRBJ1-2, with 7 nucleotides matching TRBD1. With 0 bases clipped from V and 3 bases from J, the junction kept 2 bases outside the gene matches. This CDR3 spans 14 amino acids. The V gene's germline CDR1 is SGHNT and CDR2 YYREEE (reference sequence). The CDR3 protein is CASSLGQGDYGYTF. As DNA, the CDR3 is TGTGCCAGCAGCTTGGGACAGGGTGACTATGGCTACACCTTC.

CDR3 protein: CASSLTLSSYNEQFF. For the CDR3, the DNA is TGCGCCAGCAGCTTAACTCTCTCTTCCTACAATGAGCAGTTCTTC. The chain recombines TRBV5-1 with TRBJ2-1; no clear D. CDR3 size: 15 residues. V was clipped by 2 bases and J by 1 base, with 10 bases between them. Germline CDR1 reads SGHRS; CDR2 reads YFSETQ. The whole variable domain, remainder taken from reference TRBV5-1 and TRBJ2-1, is KAGVTQTPRYLIKTRGQQVTLSCSPISGHRSVSWYQQTPGQGLQFLFEYFSETQRNKGNFPGRFSGRQFSNSRSEMNVSTLELGDSALYLCASSLTLSSYNEQFFGPGTRLTVL.

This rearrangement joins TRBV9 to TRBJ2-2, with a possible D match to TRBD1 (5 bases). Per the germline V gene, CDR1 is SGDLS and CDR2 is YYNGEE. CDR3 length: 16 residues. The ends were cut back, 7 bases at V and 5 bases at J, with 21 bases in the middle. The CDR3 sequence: CASGSGRTRSTGELFF. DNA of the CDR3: TGTGCCAGCGGGTCAGGCCGGACACGGTCTACCGGGGAGCTGTTTTTT.

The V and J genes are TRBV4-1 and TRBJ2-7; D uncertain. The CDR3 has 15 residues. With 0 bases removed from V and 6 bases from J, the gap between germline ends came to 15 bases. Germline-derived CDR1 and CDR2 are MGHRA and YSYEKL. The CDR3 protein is CASSQDAQPLSEQYF. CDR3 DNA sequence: TGCGCCAGCAGCCAAGACGCACAGCCTTTGTCCGAGCAGTACTTC.

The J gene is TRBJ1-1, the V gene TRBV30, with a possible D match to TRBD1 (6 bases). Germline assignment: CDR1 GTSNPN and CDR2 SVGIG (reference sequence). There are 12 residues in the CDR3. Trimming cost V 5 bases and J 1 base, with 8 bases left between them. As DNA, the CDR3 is TGTGCCTGGGAACAGGGGAACACTGAAGCTTTCTTT. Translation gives CAWEQGNTEAFF.